The 30 T cell receptor beta chains below were found in one sample sequenced in a study of T-cell reconstitution after alpha-beta-depleted transplantation in children. Unique molecular identifiers were used in preparing the TCRbeta library. Using its own MiXCR run on the PCR reads, TCRdb lists one record per CDR3 protein. The sample records around 700,000 distinct CDR3 sequences, around 14% being singletons. The input for sequencing was PBMCs, taken before TCRalphabeta/CD19-depleted stem cell transplant. The receptors derive from a girl aged 2-10 years with congenital amegakaryocytic thrombocytopenia, due to receive a stem cell transplant.

This clonotype was counted ten times or more. The V gene is TRBV20-1, the J gene TRBJ2-3; D is ambiguous. The CDR3 runs 13 residues. Germline values: CDR1 DFQATT, CDR2 SNEGSKA (reference sequence). V lost 0 bases and J 0 bases, leaving 4 bases between the germline ends. The CDR3: CSAREPSTDTQYF. CDR3 DNA: TGCAGTGCTAGAGAGCCGAGCACAGATACGCAGTATTTT.

The sample holds a few counts of this clonotype. The chain couples TRBV6-5 to TRBJ2-1; no reliable D call. V was cut by 5 bases and J by 0 bases, with 11 bases left in between. There are 15 residues in the CDR3. Germline CDR1 is MNHEY and CDR2 is SVGAGI. The CDR3, as DNA: TGTGCCAGCAGTCACCTCAAGAGCTCCTACAATGAGCAGTTCTTC. Its translation: CASSHLKSSYNEQFF.

This clonotype was picked up many times. The V and J genes are TRBV6-5 and TRBJ1-4; D gene ambiguous. With 3 bases removed from V and 5 bases from J, the gap between germline ends came to 7 bases. Germline CDR1 is MNHEY and CDR2 is SVGAGI. The CDR3 extends over 13 amino acids. Written as DNA, the CDR3 is TGTGCCAGCAGTTATCGGCAGAATGAAAAACTGTTTTTT. Translating gives CASSYRQNEKLFF.

This clonotype appeared many times. A junction end diverges from the germline sequence, so it may reflect a read error. The V call is TRBV7-9, the J call TRBJ1-1; D remains unclear. The CDR3 runs 12 residues. Germline CDR1 reads SEHNR; CDR2 reads FQNEAQ (reference sequence). CDR3 coding DNA: TGTGCAAGCAGGTTGGAGAACACTGAAGCTTTCTTT. It translates to CASRLENTEAFF.

In this sample, this clonotype turned up a few times. This chain links TRBV7-2 with TRBJ2-2; D gene unclear. Germline V CDR1 and CDR2: SGHTA, FQGNSA. There are 15 residues in the CDR3. Trimming stripped 5 bases from V and 6 bases from J, with 16 bases between. DNA of the CDR3: TGTGCCAGCAGCCTGTTAATTCTGGCCGCCGGGGAGCTGTTTTTT. Translating it yields CASSLLILAAGELFF.

This clonotype has only one observation. The junction differs from germline at one of its ends, possibly a read error. The chain couples TRBV20-1 to TRBJ2-2; D is possibly TRBD2 (5 bases). The CDR3 totals 14 residues. The germline gives CDR1 DFQATT, CDR2 SNEGSKA (reference sequence). This CDR3 is CSARDKGGSGELSF. DNA of the CDR3: TGCAGTGCTAGAGATAAAGGCGGGTCCGGGGAGCTGTCTTTT.

The rearrangement links TRBV5-5 to TRBJ1-6; D gene ambiguous. The CDR3 loop spans 12 amino acids. Germline V gives CDR1 SGHKS, CDR2 YYEKEE (reference sequence). Trimming shortened V by 2 bases and J by 10 bases, and 7 bases separated the two germline ends. The CDR3 nucleotides are TGTGCCAGCAGCTTCGGGATATCACCCCTCCACTTT. It is translated as CASSFGISPLHF. The whole variable domain, remainder taken from reference TRBV5-5 and TRBJ1-6, is DAGVTQSPTHLIKTRGQQVTLRCSPISGHKSVSWYQQVLGQGPQFIFQYYEKEERGRGNFPDRFSARQFPNYSSELNVNALLLGDSALYLCASSFGISPLHFGNGTRLTVT.

V gene TRBV4-1 combines with J gene TRBJ2-7; 9 bases map to TRBD1. Per the germline V gene, CDR1 is MGHRA and CDR2 is YSYEKL. The CDR3 length is 16 residues. V shed 3 bases, J shed 6 bases, and the junction held 12 bases outside the gene matches. The CDR3 is CASSQGQGPRASEQYF. CDR3 bases: TGCGCCAGCAGCCAGGGACAGGGCCCCAGAGCCAGCGAGCAGTACTTC.

This clonotype was counted between two and nine times. CDR3 nucleotides: TGCGCCAGCAGCCCAGCCCCCAACACAGATACGCAGTATTTT. Amino acids: CASSPAPNTDTQYF. The rearrangement uses TRBV5-1 and TRBJ2-3; D call uncertain. The germline CDR1 and CDR2 sequences are SGHRS and YFSETQ. The CDR3 is 14 amino acids. V was trimmed by 4 bases and J by 2 bases, leaving 11 bases between them.

This clonotype was found a few times. V is TRBV19 and J is TRBJ2-1; D call uncertain. V was trimmed by 1 base and J by 10 bases, leaving 5 bases between them. The germline V gene has CDR1 LNHDA and CDR2 SQIVND (reference sequence). This CDR3 is 11 amino acids long. For the CDR3, the DNA is TGTGCCAGTAGTATAGGGGCCGAGCAGTTCTTC. Translating gives CASSIGAEQFF.

The chain carries TRBV29-1 and TRBJ2-7; D possibly uses TRBD1 or TRBD2 (6 bases each). The CDR3 consists of 12 residues. V dropped 4 bases and J dropped 7 bases, with 14 bases sitting between them. The germline CDR1 and CDR2 sequences are SQVTM and ANQGSEA. CDR3: CSVVAGAGEQYF. The DNA for the CDR3 is TGCAGCGTTGTCGCAGGGGCGGGAGAGCAGTACTTC.

This clonotype was observed many times. CDR3 protein: CASSLAFSGTDTQYF. Written as DNA, the CDR3 is TGTGCCAGCAGCTTAGCGTTTAGCGGCACAGATACGCAGTATTTT. The chain couples TRBV7-6 to TRBJ2-3; D is perhaps TRBD2 (5 bases). CDR1 is SGHVS, CDR2 FNYEAQ, per germline. The ends were cut back, 0 bases at V and 1 base at J, with 8 bases in the middle. The CDR3 has 15 residues.

This clonotype was seen more than once but under ten times. The V gene is TRBV30, the J gene TRBJ1-1; D unclear. The V gene's germline CDR1 is GTSNPN and CDR2 SVGIG (reference sequence). The ends were cut back, 0 bases at V and 0 bases at J, with 11 bases in the middle. The CDR3 has 15 amino acids. Here the CDR3 reads CAWSVKGILNTEAFF. CDR3 DNA sequence: TGTGCCTGGAGTGTTAAAGGGATCCTGAACACTGAAGCTTTCTTT.

This clonotype was counted many times. The J gene is TRBJ2-5, the V gene TRBV7-9; D unclear. Between the trimmed V and J ends, which lost 1 base and 1 base, there was a span of 7 bases. Per the germline V gene, CDR1 is SEHNR and CDR2 is FQNEAQ (reference sequence). The CDR3 has 14 amino acids. DNA for the CDR3: TGTGCCAGCAGCTTAGTGGAGAGCCAAGAGACCCAGTACTTC. Protein: CASSLVESQETQYF.

This chain connects TRBV28 to TRBJ1-5, with 8 bases lining up with TRBD1. The CDR3 extends over 16 amino acids. CDR1 is MDHEN and CDR2 is SYDVKM in the germline V gene. V lost 3 bases, J lost 1 base, and 5 bases stayed unmatched. Written as DNA, the CDR3 is TGTGCCAGCAGTTTTGGGAACAGGGGGAGCAATCAGCCCCAGCATTTT. It is translated as CASSFGNRGSNQPQHF. Supplemented by reference TRBV28 and TRBJ1-5, the full variable domain reads DVKVTQSSRYLVKRTGEKVFLECVQDMDHENMFWYRQDPGLGLRLIYFSYDVKMKEKGDIPEGYSVSREKKERFSLILESASTNQTSMYLCASSFGNRGSNQPQHFGDGTRLSIL.

The chain combines TRBV20-1 with TRBJ2-1; D is uncertain. V gave up 1 base and J gave up 3 bases, with 13 bases separating them. Germline CDR1 reads DFQATT; CDR2 reads SNEGSKA (reference sequence). This CDR3 comprises 15 residues. CDR3 in amino acids: CSARGARNSYNEQFF. The CDR3 DNA sequence: TGCAGTGCTAGAGGGGCTAGAAATAGCTACAATGAGCAGTTCTTC.

This clonotype was counted at least ten times. The chain has TRBV12-3 or TRBV12-4 and TRBJ2-5; no clear D gene. CDR3 length: 14 amino acids. V shed 7 bases and J shed 1 base, with 13 bases lying between them. In nucleotides, the CDR3 is TGTGCCAGCAAAACGTCTGGATTCCAAGAGACCCAGTACTTC. Its translation: CASKTSGFQETQYF.

The chain combines TRBV18 with TRBJ2-2; D possibly corresponds to TRBD1 (7 bases). Germline-derived CDR1 and CDR2 are KGHSH and LQKENI. V gave up 6 bases and J gave up 6 bases, with 17 bases separating them. The CDR3 is 15 residues long. In nucleotides, the CDR3 is TGTGCCAGCTCGAAAACAGGGGAGGACTCCGGGGAGCTGTTTTTT. This sequence encodes CASSKTGEDSGELFF. The full variable domain, its missing parts supplied by reference TRBV18 and TRBJ2-2, is NAGVMQNPRHLVRRRGQEARLRCSPMKGHSHVYWYRQLPEEGLKFMVYLQKENIIDESGMPKERFSAEFPKEGPSILRIQQVVRGDSAAYFCASSKTGEDSGELFFGEGSRLTVL.

In its sample, this clonotype was seen a few times. The chain employs TRBV12-3 or TRBV12-4 and TRBJ1-2; no firm D call. This CDR3 comprises 12 residues. V lost 3 bases and J lost 5, with 7 bases in between. The CDR3 sequence is CASSLVRYGYTF. In DNA, the CDR3 is TGTGCCAGCAGTTTGGTCAGATATGGCTACACCTTC.

The sample holds a few counts of this clonotype. The chain recombines TRBV4-1 with TRBJ2-1; D is uncertain. In germline, CDR1 is MGHRA, CDR2 YSYEKL. Deletions cut 3 bases from V and 3 bases from J, with 15 bases between. This CDR3 is built from 16 residues. The CDR3 loop is CASSHRNQAGYNEQFF. The CDR3 region has the DNA TGCGCCAGCAGCCATCGAAACCAGGCAGGCTACAATGAGCAGTTCTTC.

The rearrangement uses TRBV20-1 and TRBJ1-4, with D perhaps matching TRBD1 (6 bases). The V end lost 6 bases, the J end lost 0 bases, and 11 bases lay between the germline ends. The V gene's germline CDR1 is DFQATT and CDR2 SNEGSKA (reference sequence). The CDR3 totals 14 residues. The DNA of the CDR3 is TGCAGTGCCACGCGGACAGCAACTAATGAAAAACTGTTTTTT. This encodes CSATRTATNEKLFF.

This clonotype was observed many times. The chain employs TRBV28 and TRBJ1-2, with TRBD1 matching 9 bases. Germline V gives CDR1 MDHEN, CDR2 SYDVKM. This CDR3 spans 16 amino acids. The V and J ends lost 5 bases and 2 bases, in that order; junction bases with no gene match: 9. The CDR3 spells CASSLPTGGPNYGYTF. The CDR3 coding sequence is TGTGCCAGCAGTCTTCCCACAGGGGGCCCGAACTATGGCTACACCTTC.

There are a few counts of this clonotype. The rearrangement links TRBV7-8 to TRBJ2-6; TRBD1 might be the D (5 bases). This CDR3 contains 16 residues. V was trimmed by 2 bases and J by 4 bases, leaving 12 bases between them. Germline V CDR1 and CDR2: SGHVS, FQNEAQ. CDR3 sequence (DNA): TGTGCCAGCAGCTTATACAGGTCTCTGGGGGCCAACGTCCTGACTTTC. Translated, it gives CASSLYRSLGANVLTF.

This clonotype was picked up many times. This rearrangement joins TRBV5-1 to TRBJ2-7, with 9 bases fitting TRBD2. The CDR3 is 14 residues long. In germline, CDR1 is SGHRS, CDR2 YFSETQ. J was trimmed by 0 bases and V by 4 bases; bases with no gene match: 2. The CDR3 is CASSGTSPSYEQYF. The CDR3 DNA reads TGCGCCAGCAGCGGGACTAGCCCCTCCTACGAGCAGTACTTC.

To note about this clonotype: The conserved final phenylalanine or tryptophan is absent from the CDR3, which likely points to a read error. The gene calls are TRBV29-1 and TRBJ2-1, with D perhaps matching TRBD2 (6 bases). V was trimmed by 2 bases and J by 5 bases, leaving 16 bases between them. Germline values: CDR1 SQVTM, CDR2 ANQGSEA. CDR3 length equals 15 residues. CDR3 loop: CSVERRGLEDNEQFL. The CDR3 bases are TGCAGCGTTGAAAGGCGGGGACTGGAGGACAATGAGCAGTTCTTA.

The chain links TRBV6-5 to TRBJ2-1, with 8 bases lining up with TRBD2. Germline V gives CDR1 MNHEY, CDR2 SVGAGI. J lost 0 bases, V lost 4 bases, and 5 bases had no gene match. The CDR3 covers 16 residues. The CDR3 DNA follows: TGTGCCAGCAGTTGGGCCGGGACTAGCTCCTACAATGAGCAGTTCTTC. It encodes CASSWAGTSSYNEQFF.

This clonotype occurred many times. This chain joins TRBV12-3 or TRBV12-4 and TRBJ2-2, with D unresolved. V lost 7 bases and J 2 bases, leaving 5 bases between the germline ends. The CDR3 has 12 residues. This CDR3 reads CASTSNTGELFF. DNA of the CDR3: TGTGCCAGCACCTCAAACACCGGGGAGCTGTTTTTT.

This clonotype was seen repeatedly, ten times or more. The chain couples TRBV20-1 to TRBJ2-3, with 7 positions matching TRBD2. Germline CDR1 reads DFQATT; CDR2 reads SNEGSKA (reference sequence). J lost 13 bases, V lost 3 bases, and 7 bases had no gene match. The CDR3 is 11 residues long. Here the CDR3 reads CSASFGLEKYF. In DNA form, the CDR3 reads TGCAGTGCTAGTTTCGGACTAGAAAAGTATTTT.

Only a few counts were recorded for this clonotype. The genes are TRBV6-5 and TRBJ2-7; 12 bases map to TRBD1. CDR1 is MNHEY, CDR2 SVGAGI, per germline. V lost 3 bases and J lost 13; bases outside the gene matches: 13. This CDR3 is 15 amino acids long. The CDR3 spells CASSYSAGTGGFLYF. CDR3 DNA: TGTGCCAGCAGTTATTCCGCCGGGACAGGGGGCTTTTTATACTTC.

This clonotype was seen a handful of times. The gene calls are TRBV18 and TRBJ2-7, with 7 bases identical to TRBD1. The J segment lost 6 bases and the V segment lost 6 bases, leaving 8 bases of the junction unmatched. This CDR3 is 13 amino acids long. Germline V gene data show CDR1 as KGHSH and CDR2 as LQKENI. This CDR3 is CASSQDRDGEQYF. The DNA for the CDR3 is TGTGCCAGCTCCCAAGACAGGGACGGCGAGCAGTACTTC.